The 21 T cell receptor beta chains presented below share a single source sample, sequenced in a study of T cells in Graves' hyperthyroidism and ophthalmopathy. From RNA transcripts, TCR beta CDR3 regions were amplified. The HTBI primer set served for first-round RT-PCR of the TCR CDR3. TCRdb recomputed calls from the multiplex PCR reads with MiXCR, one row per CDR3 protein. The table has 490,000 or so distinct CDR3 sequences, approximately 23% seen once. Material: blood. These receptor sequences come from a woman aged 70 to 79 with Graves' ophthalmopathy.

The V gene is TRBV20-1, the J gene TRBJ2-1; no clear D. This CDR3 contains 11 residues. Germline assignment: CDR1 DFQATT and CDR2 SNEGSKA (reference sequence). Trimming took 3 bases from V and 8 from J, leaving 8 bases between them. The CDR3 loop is CSASLNYEQFF. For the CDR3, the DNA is TGCAGTGCTAGTCTAAACTATGAGCAGTTCTTC.

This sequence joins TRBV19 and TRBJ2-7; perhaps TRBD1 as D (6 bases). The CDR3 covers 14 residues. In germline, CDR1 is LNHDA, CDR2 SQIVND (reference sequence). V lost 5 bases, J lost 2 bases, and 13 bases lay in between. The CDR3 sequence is CASSSRDIAYEQYF. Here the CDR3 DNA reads TGTGCCAGTAGTTCCCGGGACATAGCCTACGAGCAGTACTTC. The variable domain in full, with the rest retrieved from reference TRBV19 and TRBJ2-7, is DGGITQSPKYLFRKEGQNVTLSCEQNLNHDAMYWYRQDPGQGLRLIYYSQIVNDFQKGDIAEGYSVSREKKESFPLTVTSAQKNPTAFYLCASSSRDIAYEQYFGPGTRLTVT.

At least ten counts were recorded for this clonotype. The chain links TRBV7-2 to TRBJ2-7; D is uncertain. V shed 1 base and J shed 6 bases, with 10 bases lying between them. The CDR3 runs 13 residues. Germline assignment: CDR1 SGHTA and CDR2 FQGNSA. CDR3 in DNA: TGTGCCAGCAGCTTAGGGCCCGTGCGCGAGCAGTACTTC. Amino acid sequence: CASSLGPVREQYF.

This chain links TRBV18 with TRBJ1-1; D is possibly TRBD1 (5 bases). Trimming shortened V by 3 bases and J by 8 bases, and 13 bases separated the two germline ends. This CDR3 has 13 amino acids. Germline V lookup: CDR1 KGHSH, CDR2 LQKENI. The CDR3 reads CASSPKGRHEAFF. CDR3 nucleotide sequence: TGTGCCAGCTCACCGAAGGGGAGACACGAAGCTTTCTTT.

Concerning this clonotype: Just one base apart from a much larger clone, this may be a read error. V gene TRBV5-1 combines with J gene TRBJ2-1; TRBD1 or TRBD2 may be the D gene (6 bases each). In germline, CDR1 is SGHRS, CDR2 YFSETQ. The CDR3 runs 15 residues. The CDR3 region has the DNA TGCGCCAGCAGCCCGGAGGGGGGTGGATACAATGAGCAGTCCTTC. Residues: CASSPEGGGYNEQSF.

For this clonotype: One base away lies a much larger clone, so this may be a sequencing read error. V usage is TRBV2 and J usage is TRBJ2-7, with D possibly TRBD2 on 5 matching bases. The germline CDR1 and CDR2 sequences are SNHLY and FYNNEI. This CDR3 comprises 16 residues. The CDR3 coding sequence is TGTGCCAACAGTGAATGGGAGTTACTAGTTCCCGACGAGCAGTACTTC. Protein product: CANSEWELLVPDEQYF.

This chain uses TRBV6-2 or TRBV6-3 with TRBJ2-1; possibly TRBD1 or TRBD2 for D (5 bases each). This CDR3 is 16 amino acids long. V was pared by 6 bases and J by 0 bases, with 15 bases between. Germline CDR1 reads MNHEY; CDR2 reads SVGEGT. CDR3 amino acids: CASRPRGRASYNEQFF. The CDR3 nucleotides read TGTGCCAGCAGACCACGGGGCAGGGCCTCCTACAATGAGCAGTTCTTC.

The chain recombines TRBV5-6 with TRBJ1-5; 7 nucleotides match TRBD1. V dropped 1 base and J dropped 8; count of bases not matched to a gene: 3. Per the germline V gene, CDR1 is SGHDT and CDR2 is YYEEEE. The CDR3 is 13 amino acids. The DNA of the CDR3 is TGTGCCAGCAGCTTGACAGGGGAAGAGCCCCAGCATTTT. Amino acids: CASSLTGEEPQHF.

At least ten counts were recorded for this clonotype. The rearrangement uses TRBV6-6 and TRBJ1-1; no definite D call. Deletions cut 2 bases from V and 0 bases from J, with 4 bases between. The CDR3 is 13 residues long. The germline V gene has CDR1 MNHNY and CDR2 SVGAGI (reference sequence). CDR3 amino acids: CASSYRMNTEAFF. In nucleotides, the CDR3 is TGTGCCAGCAGTTACCGTATGAACACTGAAGCTTTCTTT.

CDR3 DNA: TGTGCCAGCTCACCTAGCAGGATCGGCGAGCAGTACTTC. Protein product: CASSPSRIGEQYF. This chain connects TRBV18 to TRBJ2-7; D unclear. Germline lookup yields CDR1 KGHSH and CDR2 LQKENI. Trimming stripped 3 bases from V and 6 bases from J, with 12 bases between. CDR3 length: 13 amino acids.

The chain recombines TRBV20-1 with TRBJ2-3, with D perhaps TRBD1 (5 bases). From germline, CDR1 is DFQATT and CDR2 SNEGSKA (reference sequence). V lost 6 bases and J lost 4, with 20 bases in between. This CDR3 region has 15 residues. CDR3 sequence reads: CSADGAVGVPDTQYF. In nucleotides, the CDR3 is TGCAGTGCCGATGGGGCGGTCGGAGTACCAGATACGCAGTATTTT.

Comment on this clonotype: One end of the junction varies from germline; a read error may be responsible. CDR3 residues: CAGSPSHQQGRVFSEAFF. Written as DNA, the CDR3 is TGCGCCGGCAGTCCATCCCACCAACAGGGGAGAGTTTTCAGTGAAGCTTTCTTT. V and J are TRBV5-1 and TRBJ1-1, with TRBD1 identical over 7 bases. This CDR3 comprises 18 residues. The V gene's germline CDR1 is SGHRS and CDR2 YFSETQ.

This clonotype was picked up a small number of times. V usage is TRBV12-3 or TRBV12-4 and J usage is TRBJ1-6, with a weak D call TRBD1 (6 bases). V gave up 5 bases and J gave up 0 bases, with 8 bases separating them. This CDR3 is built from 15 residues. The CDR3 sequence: CASSRGGSYNSPLHF. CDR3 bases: TGTGCCAGCAGTCGAGGGGGCTCCTATAATTCACCCCTCCACTTT.

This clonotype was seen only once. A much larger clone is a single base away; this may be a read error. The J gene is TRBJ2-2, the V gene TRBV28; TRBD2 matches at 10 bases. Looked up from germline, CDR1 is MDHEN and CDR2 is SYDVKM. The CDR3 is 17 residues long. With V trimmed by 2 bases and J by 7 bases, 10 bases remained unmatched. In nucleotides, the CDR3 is TGTGCCAGCAGTTTAGGTGGTCTAGCGGGAGAAGTCGGGGAGCTGTTTTTT. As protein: CASSLGGLAGEVGELFF.

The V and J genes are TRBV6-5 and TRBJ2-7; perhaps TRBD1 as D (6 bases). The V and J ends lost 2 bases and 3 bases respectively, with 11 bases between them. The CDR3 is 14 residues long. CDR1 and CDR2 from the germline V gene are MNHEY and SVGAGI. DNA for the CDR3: TGTGCCAGCAGTTACACCAACAGGGACTACGAGCAGTACTTC. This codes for CASSYTNRDYEQYF.

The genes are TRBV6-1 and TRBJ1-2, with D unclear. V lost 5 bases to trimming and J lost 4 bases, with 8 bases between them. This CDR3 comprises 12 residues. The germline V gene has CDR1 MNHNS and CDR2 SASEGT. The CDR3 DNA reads TGTGCCAGCAGTCCCTTTGTCTATGGCTACACCTTC. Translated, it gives CASSPFVYGYTF.

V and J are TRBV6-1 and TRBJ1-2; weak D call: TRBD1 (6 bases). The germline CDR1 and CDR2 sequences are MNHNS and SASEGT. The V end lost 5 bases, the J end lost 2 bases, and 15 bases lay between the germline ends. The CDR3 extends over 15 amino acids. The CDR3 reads CASSFQGKYNYGYTF. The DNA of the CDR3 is TGTGCCAGCAGTTTCCAGGGGAAGTACAACTATGGCTACACCTTC.

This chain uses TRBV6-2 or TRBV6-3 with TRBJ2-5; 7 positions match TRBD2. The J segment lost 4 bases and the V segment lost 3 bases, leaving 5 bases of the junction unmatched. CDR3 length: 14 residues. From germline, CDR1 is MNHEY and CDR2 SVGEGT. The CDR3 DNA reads TGTGCCAGCAGTTATAGGATAGCGGGAGAGACCCAGTACTTC. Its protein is CASSYRIAGETQYF.

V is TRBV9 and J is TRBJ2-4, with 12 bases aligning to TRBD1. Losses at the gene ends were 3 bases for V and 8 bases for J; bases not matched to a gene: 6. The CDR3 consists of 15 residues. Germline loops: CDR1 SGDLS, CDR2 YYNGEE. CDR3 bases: TGTGCCAGCAGCGCTCATGGGACAGGGGGCTACATTCAGTACTTC. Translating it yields CASSAHGTGGYIQYF.

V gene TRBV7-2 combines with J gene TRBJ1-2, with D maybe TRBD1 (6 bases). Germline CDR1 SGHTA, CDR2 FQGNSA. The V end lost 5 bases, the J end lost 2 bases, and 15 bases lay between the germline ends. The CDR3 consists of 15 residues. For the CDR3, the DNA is TGTGCCAGCAGCAGAAGACAGGCGGGGAACTATGGCTACACCTTC. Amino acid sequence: CASSRRQAGNYGYTF.

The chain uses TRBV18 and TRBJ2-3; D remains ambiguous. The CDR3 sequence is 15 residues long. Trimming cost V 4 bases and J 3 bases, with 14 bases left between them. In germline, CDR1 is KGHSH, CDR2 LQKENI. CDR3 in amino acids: CASSLHLPGTDTQYF. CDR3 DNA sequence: TGTGCCAGCTCACTCCACCTACCTGGGACAGATACGCAGTATTTT. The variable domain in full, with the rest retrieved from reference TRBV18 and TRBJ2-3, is NAGVMQNPRHLVRRRGQEARLRCSPMKGHSHVYWYRQLPEEGLKFMVYLQKENIIDESGMPKERFSAEFPKEGPSILRIQQVVRGDSAAYFCASSLHLPGTDTQYFGPGTRLTVL.